This T cell receptor beta chain was captured in a study of tumor and adjacent non-tumor tissue in lung cancer. Study in general: The patients, 10 men and roughly 5 women, were roughly 30 to 76 with stage I to III disease. Study results and limitations: Higher tumor TCR diversity was associated with shorter survival.

Concerning this clonotype itself: Its antigen is unknown. Possible read error: a much larger clone is one base away.

Trimming shortened V by 5 bases and J by 7 bases, and 14 bases separated the two germline ends. The germline CDR1 and CDR2 sequences are SGHVS and FQNEAQ. The CDR3 loop spans 13 amino acids. A modified ARM-PCR protocol with three rounds of nested PCR amplified TCRbeta. TCRdb used MiXCR to reprocess the multiplex PCR reads, holding one entry per CDR3 protein. The sample has roughly 81,000 distinct CDR3 sequences; around three fifths are singletons. No cell sorting was done before RNA was extracted from the tissue. The chain combines TRBV7-8 with TRBJ2-5; D may match TRBD1 or TRBD2 (5 bases each). The TCR sequence derives from an older man with non-small cell lung cancer. Sequences were obtained from lung tumor tissue. This CDR3 reads CASSQGRRVTQYF. The CDR3 DNA sequence: TGTGCCAGCAGCCAGGGACGGAGAGTGACCCAGTACTTC.